Listed below are T cell receptor beta chains from one sample, sequenced in a study of beta chain features in type 1 diabetes. Here immunoSEQ multiplex PCR was the method, and the copy in TCRdb shows in-frame clones only, minus some. The data hold around 150,000 clones, with around 8.3% observed a single time. The sequenced material came from central memory CD4+ T cells from blood. The receptors here all came from a young woman with type 1 diabetes. Each CDR3 is given with its conserved first and last residue. Each record gives: clone size, D gene, J gene, V gene, CDR3 DNA, CDR3 protein. The D gene is left open where the match is weak. For some rows the clone size is stated as once, few or many, or as a class when expanded; others skip it.

clone size: few
D gene: TRBD1
J gene: TRBJ1-2
V gene: TRBV10-3
CDR3 DNA: TGTGCCATCAGTCCCGGACAGGGGAACTATGGCTACACCTTC
CDR3 protein: CAISPGQGNYGYTF

clone size: few
D gene: .
J gene: TRBJ1-1
V gene: TRBV28
CDR3 DNA: TGTGCCAGTGATCCAGGGGTAAGGGGTGAAGCTTTCTTT
CDR3 protein: CASDPGVRGEAFF

clone size: .
D gene: .
J gene: TRBJ2-5
V gene: TRBV4-1
CDR3 DNA: TGCGCCAGCAGCCGACGGGAAACCCAAGAGACCCAGTACTTC
CDR3 protein: CASSRRETQETQYF

clone size: .
D gene: .
J gene: TRBJ2-1
V gene: TRBV27
CDR3 DNA: TGTGCCAGCAGTGTCGGACGTGAAGGGGGGCAGTTCTTC
CDR3 protein: CASSVGREGGQFF

clone size: once
D gene: .
J gene: TRBJ2-4
V gene: TRBV11-3
CDR3 DNA: TGTGCCAGCAGCTTAGGGACAGCGTACATTCAGTACTTC
CDR3 protein: CASSLGTAYIQYF

clone size: few
D gene: .
J gene: TRBJ1-1
V gene: TRBV6-8
CDR3 DNA: TGTGCCAGCAGTTACGGTCAGGGCGCCATGAACACTGAAGCTTTCTTT
CDR3 protein: CASSYGQGAMNTEAFF

clone size: .
D gene: .
J gene: TRBJ2-1
V gene: TRBV28
CDR3 DNA: TGTGCCAGCAGTTCCGCGGCGGGCGACTACAATGAGCAGTTCTTC
CDR3 protein: CASSSAAGDYNEQFF

clone size: few
D gene: .
J gene: TRBJ2-7
V gene: TRBV14
CDR3 DNA: TGTGCCAGCAGCCCCGACTGGTCCGAGCAGTACTTC
CDR3 protein: CASSPDWSEQYF

clone size: few
D gene: TRBD1
J gene: TRBJ1-3
V gene: TRBV4-3
CDR3 DNA: TGCGCCAGCGGGGACAGGAAGATCTCTGGAAACACCATATATTTT
CDR3 protein: CASGDRKISGNTIYF

clone size: .
D gene: .
J gene: TRBJ1-1
V gene: TRBV7-2
CDR3 DNA: TGTGCCAGCAGCCAAAGAGGGAGGGACACTGAAGCTTTCTTT
CDR3 protein: CASSQRGRDTEAFF

clone size: few
D gene: .
J gene: TRBJ1-2
V gene: TRBV7-3
CDR3 DNA: TGCGCCAGCAGCCAAAGCGGTCATGGCTACACCTTC
CDR3 protein: CASSQSGHGYTF

clone size: medium-sized
D gene: .
J gene: TRBJ2-1
V gene: TRBV7-9
CDR3 DNA: TGTGCCAGCAGTACCGGGTACAATGAGCAGTTCTTC
CDR3 protein: CASSTGYNEQFF

clone size: once
D gene: TRBD1
J gene: TRBJ1-4
V gene: TRBV28
CDR3 DNA: TGTGCCAGCAGTCCGACGACAGGGGGTGAGGAAAAACTGTTTTTT
CDR3 protein: CASSPTTGGEEKLFF

clone size: few
D gene: TRBD2
J gene: TRBJ2-1
V gene: TRBV7-2
CDR3 DNA: TGTGCCAGCAGCGCCTCTAGCGGAACCTACAATGAGCAGTTCTTC
CDR3 protein: CASSASSGTYNEQFF

clone size: .
D gene: .
J gene: TRBJ2-2
V gene: TRBV5-1
CDR3 DNA: TGCGCCAGCAGCAGCCTATCGGACACCGGGGAGCTGTTTTTT
CDR3 protein: CASSSLSDTGELFF

clone size: .
D gene: TRBD1
J gene: TRBJ2-1
V gene: TRBV5-1
CDR3 DNA: TGCGCCAGCAGCCAAGGGACAGGCAGCTACAATGAGCAGTTCTTC
CDR3 protein: CASSQGTGSYNEQFF

clone size: many
D gene: TRBD1
J gene: TRBJ2-2
V gene: TRBV15
CDR3 DNA: TGTGCCACCAGCACAGGGACAGCTACCGGGGAGCTGTTTTTT
CDR3 protein: CATSTGTATGELFF

clone size: few
D gene: .
J gene: TRBJ2-6
V gene: TRBV10-3
CDR3 DNA: TGTGCCATCGGGTTGGGACTGAACTCTGGGGCCAACGTCCTGACTTTC
CDR3 protein: CAIGLGLNSGANVLTF

clone size: few
D gene: .
J gene: TRBJ1-2
V gene: TRBV13
CDR3 DNA: TGTGCCAGCAGCTTAGGGGGGGCGGATGGCTACACCTTC
CDR3 protein: CASSLGGADGYTF

clone size: .
D gene: TRBD2
J gene: TRBJ2-7
V gene: TRBV7-2
CDR3 DNA: TGTGCCAGCAGCTTAGCGCTCTCGGCGGGAGCCTACGAGCAGTACTTC
CDR3 protein: CASSLALSAGAYEQYF

clone size: .
D gene: .
J gene: TRBJ1-5
V gene: TRBV7-2
CDR3 DNA: TGTGCCAGCAGCCCCGCGCCGGGGTATCAGCCCCAGCATTTT
CDR3 protein: CASSPAPGYQPQHF

clone size: .
D gene: TRBD1
J gene: TRBJ2-3
V gene: TRBV28
CDR3 DNA: TGTGCCAGCAGTCCTCCAGGGGGCTTGGCTGAAAAGGATACGCAGTATTTT
CDR3 protein: CASSPPGGLAEKDTQYF

clone size: .
D gene: .
J gene: TRBJ2-7
V gene: TRBV7-2
CDR3 DNA: TGTGCCAGCACCTCAGGGCAGACTTACGAGCAGTACTTC
CDR3 protein: CASTSGQTYEQYF

clone size: few
D gene: .
J gene: TRBJ1-2
V gene: TRBV7-9
CDR3 DNA: TGTGCCAGCAGCTTAGAGCTCGGGGGGTATGGCTACACCTTC
CDR3 protein: CASSLELGGYGYTF

clone size: .
D gene: TRBD2
J gene: TRBJ2-2
V gene: TRBV2
CDR3 DNA: TGTGCCAGCAGCCACCCGGCAGCCGGGACTAGGAGCGGGGCGAACACCGGGGAGCTGTTTTTT
CDR3 protein: CASSHPAAGTRSGANTGELFF

clone size: few
D gene: .
J gene: TRBJ2-7
V gene: TRBV5-1
CDR3 DNA: TGCGCCAGCAGCTTGGGGGAAGGGAGGTCCTACGAGCAGTACTTC
CDR3 protein: CASSLGEGRSYEQYF

clone size: few
D gene: .
J gene: TRBJ2-7
V gene: TRBV5-1
CDR3 DNA: TGCGCCAGCAGCCAACAGGGCCTCTCCTACGAGCAGTACTTC
CDR3 protein: CASSQQGLSYEQYF

clone size: few
D gene: TRBD1
J gene: TRBJ1-6
V gene: TRBV10-3
CDR3 DNA: TGTGCCAGCAGTTCCGGACAGGGTGGAGGTTCACCCCTCCACTTT
CDR3 protein: CASSSGQGGGSPLHF

clone size: .
D gene: .
J gene: TRBJ1-2
V gene: TRBV21-1
CDR3 DNA: TGTGCCAGCAGCAGTAGCGGCTACACCTTC
CDR3 protein: CASSSSGYTF

clone size: few
D gene: .
J gene: TRBJ1-5
V gene: TRBV19
CDR3 DNA: TGTGCCAGTAGTTTAACAGCTCTCAATCAGCCCCAGCATTTT
CDR3 protein: CASSLTALNQPQHF

clone size: .
D gene: .
J gene: TRBJ1-1
V gene: TRBV30
CDR3 DNA: TGTGCCTGGAGTCTGGGGTGGCGCAGCAGGGACACTGAAGCTTTCTTT
CDR3 protein: CAWSLGWRSRDTEAFF

clone size: .
D gene: .
J gene: TRBJ1-4
V gene: TRBV30
CDR3 DNA: TGTGCCTGGAGTGGTCAGTTTGCAACTAATGAAAAACTGTTTTTT
CDR3 protein: CAWSGQFATNEKLFF

clone size: few
D gene: .
J gene: TRBJ1-1
V gene: TRBV4-2
CDR3 DNA: TGTGCCAGCAGCGCATACGATGGGGCGAACACTGAAGCTTTCTTT
CDR3 protein: CASSAYDGANTEAFF

clone size: few
D gene: .
J gene: TRBJ2-7
V gene: TRBV7-2
CDR3 DNA: TGTGCCAGCAGTCTAGGGGTCCACGAGCAGTACTTC
CDR3 protein: CASSLGVHEQYF

clone size: .
D gene: TRBD1
J gene: TRBJ2-5
V gene: TRBV4-3
CDR3 DNA: TGCGCCAGCAGCCACGCTACAGGGGCCCGGGAGACCCAGTACTTC
CDR3 protein: CASSHATGARETQYF

clone size: .
D gene: TRBD1
J gene: TRBJ2-3
V gene: TRBV20-1
CDR3 DNA: TGCAGCGAGACAGGGTCAGATACGCAGTATTTT
CDR3 protein: CSETGSDTQYF

clone size: few
D gene: TRBD2
J gene: TRBJ2-7
V gene: TRBV11-2
CDR3 DNA: TGTGCCAGCAGCGCCGGACTAGCCTCCTACGAGCAGTACTTC
CDR3 protein: CASSAGLASYEQYF

clone size: few
D gene: TRBD2
J gene: TRBJ2-1
V gene: TRBV5-5
CDR3 DNA: TGTGCCAGCAGCTTGGGGGCTAGCGGGGCGGGGGAGCAGTTCTTC
CDR3 protein: CASSLGASGAGEQFF

clone size: .
D gene: .
J gene: TRBJ2-2
V gene: TRBV2
CDR3 DNA: TGTGCCAGCAGTTACGGGCGGGGAGCCGGGGAGCTGTTTTTT
CDR3 protein: CASSYGRGAGELFF

clone size: few
D gene: TRBD2
J gene: TRBJ2-3
V gene: TRBV29-1
CDR3 DNA: TGCAGCGTTGAAGAGGTAGCGGGAGGGGTGTATTTT
CDR3 protein: CSVEEVAGGVYF

clone size: .
D gene: .
J gene: TRBJ2-7
V gene: TRBV6-5
CDR3 DNA: TGTGCCAGCAGATGGGCGGGCGGGAACTCCTACGAGCAGTACTTC
CDR3 protein: CASRWAGGNSYEQYF

clone size: .
D gene: TRBD2
J gene: TRBJ2-1
V gene: TRBV27
CDR3 DNA: TGTGCCAGCAGGCCGTCGGGTTTGGGACTAGCGTTAAACAATGAGCAGTTCTTC
CDR3 protein: CASRPSGLGLALNNEQFF

clone size: .
D gene: TRBD2
J gene: TRBJ2-1
V gene: TRBV5-1
CDR3 DNA: TGCGCCAGCAGCTTGTCGGTAGCGGGGGGCGCTGAGCAGTTCTTC
CDR3 protein: CASSLSVAGGAEQFF

clone size: few
D gene: TRBD1
J gene: TRBJ2-5
V gene: TRBV5-6
CDR3 DNA: TGTGCCAGCAGCTCGGATGGACAGGGAACGACCCAGTACTTC
CDR3 protein: CASSSDGQGTTQYF

clone size: few
D gene: .
J gene: TRBJ2-2
V gene: TRBV7-2
CDR3 DNA: TGTGCCAGCAGCTTATCCCAGACTAGGAACACCGGGGAGCTGTTTTTT
CDR3 protein: CASSLSQTRNTGELFF

clone size: few
D gene: TRBD1
J gene: TRBJ1-1
V gene: TRBV7-2
CDR3 DNA: TGTGCCAGCAGCTCCTCGGGACAGCCGAACACTGAAGCTTTCTTT
CDR3 protein: CASSSSGQPNTEAFF

clone size: few
D gene: .
J gene: TRBJ2-3
V gene: TRBV2
CDR3 DNA: TGTGCCAGCGTGAGGGAATCCACAGATACGCAGTATTTT
CDR3 protein: CASVRESTDTQYF

clone size: .
D gene: TRBD1
J gene: TRBJ1-4
V gene: TRBV5-1
CDR3 DNA: TGCGCCAGCAGCTTACAGGGGGGGGCAACTAATGAAAAACTGTTTTTT
CDR3 protein: CASSLQGGATNEKLFF

clone size: .
D gene: TRBD1
J gene: TRBJ1-1
V gene: TRBV18
CDR3 DNA: TGTGCCAGCTCAAACGACAGGGGGCGGACTGAAGCTTTCTTT
CDR3 protein: CASSNDRGRTEAFF